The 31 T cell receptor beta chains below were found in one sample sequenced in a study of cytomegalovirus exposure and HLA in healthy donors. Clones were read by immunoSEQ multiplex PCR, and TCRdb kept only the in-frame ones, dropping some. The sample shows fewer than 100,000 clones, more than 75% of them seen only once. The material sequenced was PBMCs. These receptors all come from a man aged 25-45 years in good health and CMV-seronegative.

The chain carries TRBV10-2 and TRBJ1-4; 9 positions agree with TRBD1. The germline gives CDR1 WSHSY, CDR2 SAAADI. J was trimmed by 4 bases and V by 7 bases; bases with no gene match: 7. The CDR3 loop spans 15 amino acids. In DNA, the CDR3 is TGCGCCAGCACGGAGCGGACAGGGGTTAATGAAAAACTGTTTTTT. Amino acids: CASTERTGVNEKLFF.

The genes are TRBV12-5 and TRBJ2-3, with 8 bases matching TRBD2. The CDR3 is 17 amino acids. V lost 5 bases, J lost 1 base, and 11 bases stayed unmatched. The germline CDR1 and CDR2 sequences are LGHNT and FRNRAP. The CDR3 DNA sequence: TGTGCTAGTGGTCCACCCGGGGGGGCCGACGGCACAGATACGCAGTATTTT. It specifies CASGPPGGADGTDTQYF. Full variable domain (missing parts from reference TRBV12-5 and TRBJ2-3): DARVTQTPRHKVTEMGQEVTMRCQPILGHNTVFWYRQTMMQGLELLAYFRNRAPLDDSGMPKDRFSAEMPDATLATLKIQPSEPRDSAVYFCASGPPGGADGTDTQYFGPGTRLTVL.

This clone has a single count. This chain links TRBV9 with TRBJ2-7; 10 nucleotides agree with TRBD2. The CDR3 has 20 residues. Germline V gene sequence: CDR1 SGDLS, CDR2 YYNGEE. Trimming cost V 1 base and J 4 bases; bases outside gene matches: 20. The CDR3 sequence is CASSVQPVGLAGAPAYEQYF. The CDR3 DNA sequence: TGTGCCAGCAGCGTACAACCGGTGGGGCTAGCGGGAGCCCCGGCGTACGAGCAGTACTTC.

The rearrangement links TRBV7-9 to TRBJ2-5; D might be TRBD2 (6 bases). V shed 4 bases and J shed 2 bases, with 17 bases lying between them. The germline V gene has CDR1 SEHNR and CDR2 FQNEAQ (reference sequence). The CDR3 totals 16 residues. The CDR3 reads CASSSRRLGRQETQYF. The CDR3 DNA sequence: TGTGCCAGCAGCTCGCGTCGTCTGGGGAGGCAAGAGACCCAGTACTTC.

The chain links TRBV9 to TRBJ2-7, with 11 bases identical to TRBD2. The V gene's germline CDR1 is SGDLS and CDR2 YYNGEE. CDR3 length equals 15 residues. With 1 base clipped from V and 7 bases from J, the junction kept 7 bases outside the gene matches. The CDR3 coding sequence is TGTGCCAGCAGCGTAAGTACTAGCGGGAGAAGTGAGCAGTACTTC. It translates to CASSVSTSGRSEQYF.

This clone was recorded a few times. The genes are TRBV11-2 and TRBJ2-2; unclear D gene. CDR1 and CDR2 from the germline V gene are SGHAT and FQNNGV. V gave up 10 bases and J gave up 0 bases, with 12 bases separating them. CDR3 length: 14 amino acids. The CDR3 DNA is TGTGCCATCCCGGCGGCAGCGAACACCGGGGAGCTGTTTTTT. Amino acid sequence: CAIPAAANTGELFF.

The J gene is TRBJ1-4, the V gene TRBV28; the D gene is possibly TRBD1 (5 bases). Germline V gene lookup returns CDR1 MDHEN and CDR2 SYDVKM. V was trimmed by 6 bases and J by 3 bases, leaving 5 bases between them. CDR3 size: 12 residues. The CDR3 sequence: CASRGPNEKLFF. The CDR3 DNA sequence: TGTGCCAGCAGGGGGCCTAATGAAAAACTGTTTTTT.

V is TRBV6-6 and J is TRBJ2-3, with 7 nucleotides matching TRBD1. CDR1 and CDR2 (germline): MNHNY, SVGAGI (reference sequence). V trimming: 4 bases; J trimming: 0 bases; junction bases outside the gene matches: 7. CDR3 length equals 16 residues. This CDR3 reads CASSSVTGSSTDTQYF. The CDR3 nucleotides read TGTGCCAGCAGTTCCGTGACAGGGTCTAGCACAGATACGCAGTATTTT.

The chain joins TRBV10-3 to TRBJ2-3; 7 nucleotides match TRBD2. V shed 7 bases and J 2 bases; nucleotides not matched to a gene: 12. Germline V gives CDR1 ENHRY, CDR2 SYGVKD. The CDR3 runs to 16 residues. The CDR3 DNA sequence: TGTGCCATCAAGCACGACGAGGGAGGGTTCACAGATACGCAGTATTTT. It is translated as CAIKHDEGGFTDTQYF.

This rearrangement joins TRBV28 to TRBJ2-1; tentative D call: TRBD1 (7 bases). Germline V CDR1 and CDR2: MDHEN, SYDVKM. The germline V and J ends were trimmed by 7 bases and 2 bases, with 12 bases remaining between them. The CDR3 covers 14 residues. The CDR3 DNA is TGTGCCAGCAAGCAGGGGGGAACCTACAATGAGCAGTTCTTC. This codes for CASKQGGTYNEQFF. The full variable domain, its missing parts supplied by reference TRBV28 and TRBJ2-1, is DVKVTQSSRYLVKRTGEKVFLECVQDMDHENMFWYRQDPGLGLRLIYFSYDVKMKEKGDIPEGYSVSREKKERFSLILESASTNQTSMYLCASKQGGTYNEQFFGPGTRLTVL.

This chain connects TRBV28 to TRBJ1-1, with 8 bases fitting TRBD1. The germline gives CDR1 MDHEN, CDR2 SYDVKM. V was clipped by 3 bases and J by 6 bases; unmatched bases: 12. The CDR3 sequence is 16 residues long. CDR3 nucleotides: TGTGCCAGCAGTTTCGCTGGGTCCAGGGGGCAGGCTGAAGCTTTCTTT. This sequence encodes CASSFAGSRGQAEAFF.

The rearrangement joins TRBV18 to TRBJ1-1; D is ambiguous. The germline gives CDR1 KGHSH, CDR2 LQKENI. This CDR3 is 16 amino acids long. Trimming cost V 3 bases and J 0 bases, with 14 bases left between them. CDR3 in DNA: TGTGCCAGCTCACCCTCCCTCGCGGGGATGAACACTGAAGCTTTCTTT. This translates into CASSPSLAGMNTEAFF.

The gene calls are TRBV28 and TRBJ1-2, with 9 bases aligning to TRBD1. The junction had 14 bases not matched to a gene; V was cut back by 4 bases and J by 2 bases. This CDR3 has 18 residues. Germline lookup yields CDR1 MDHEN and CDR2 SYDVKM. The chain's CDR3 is CASSSLPLTGGGNYGYTF. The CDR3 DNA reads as TGTGCCAGCAGTTCCCTACCCCTGACAGGGGGAGGGAACTATGGCTACACCTTC.

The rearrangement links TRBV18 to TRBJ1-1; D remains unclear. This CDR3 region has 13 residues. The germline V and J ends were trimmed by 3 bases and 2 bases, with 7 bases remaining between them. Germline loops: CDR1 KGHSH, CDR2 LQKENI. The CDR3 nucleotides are TGTGCCAGCTCACCGCAGATTAACACTGAAGCTTTCTTT. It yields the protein CASSPQINTEAFF.

CDR3 DNA: TGTGCCTGGAGGGACAGGGGCCAAGAGACCCAGTACTTC. Translation: CAWRDRGQETQYF. The V gene is TRBV30, the J gene TRBJ2-5; 9 positions match TRBD1. This CDR3 region has 13 residues. Germline V CDR1 and CDR2: GTSNPN, SVGIG (reference sequence). Losses at the gene ends were 3 bases for V and 1 base for J; bases not matched to a gene: 0.

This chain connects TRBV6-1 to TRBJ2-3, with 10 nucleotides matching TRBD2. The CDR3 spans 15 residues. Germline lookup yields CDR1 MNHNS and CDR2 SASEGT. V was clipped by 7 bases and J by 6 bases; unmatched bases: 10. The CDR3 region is CASTDSGGRGDTQYF. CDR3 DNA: TGTGCCAGCACAGATAGCGGGGGGAGGGGGGATACGCAGTATTTT.

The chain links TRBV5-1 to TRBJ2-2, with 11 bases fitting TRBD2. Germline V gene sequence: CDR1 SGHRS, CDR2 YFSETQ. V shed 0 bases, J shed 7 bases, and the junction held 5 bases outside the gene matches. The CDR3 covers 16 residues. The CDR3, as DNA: TGCGCCAGCAGCTTGGTTAGCGGGAGGGCCTACGGGGAGCTGTTTTTT. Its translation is CASSLVSGRAYGELFF.

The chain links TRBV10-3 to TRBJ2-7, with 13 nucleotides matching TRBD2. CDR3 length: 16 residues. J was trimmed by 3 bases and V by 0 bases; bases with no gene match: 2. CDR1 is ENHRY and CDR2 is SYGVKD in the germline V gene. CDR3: CAISESWTSGSYEQYF. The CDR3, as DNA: TGTGCCATCAGTGAGTCTTGGACTAGCGGGAGCTACGAGCAGTACTTC.

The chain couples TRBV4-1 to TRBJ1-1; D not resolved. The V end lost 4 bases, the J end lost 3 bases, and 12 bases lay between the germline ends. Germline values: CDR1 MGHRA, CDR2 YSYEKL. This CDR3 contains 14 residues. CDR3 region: CASSPRWRDTEAFF. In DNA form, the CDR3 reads TGCGCCAGCAGCCCCAGGTGGCGGGACACTGAAGCTTTCTTT.

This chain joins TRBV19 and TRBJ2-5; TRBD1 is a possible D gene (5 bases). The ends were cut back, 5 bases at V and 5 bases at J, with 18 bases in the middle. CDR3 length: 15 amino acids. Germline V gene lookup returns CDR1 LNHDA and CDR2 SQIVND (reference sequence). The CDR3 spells CASSLGSAGSETQYF. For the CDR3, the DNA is TGTGCCAGTAGTTTAGGATCGGCAGGGTCGGAGACCCAGTACTTC.

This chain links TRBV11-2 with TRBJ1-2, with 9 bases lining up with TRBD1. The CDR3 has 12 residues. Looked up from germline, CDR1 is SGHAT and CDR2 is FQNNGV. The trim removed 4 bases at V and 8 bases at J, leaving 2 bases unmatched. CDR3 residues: CASSSGQGGYTF. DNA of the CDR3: TGTGCCAGCAGCTCGGGACAGGGCGGCTACACCTTC.

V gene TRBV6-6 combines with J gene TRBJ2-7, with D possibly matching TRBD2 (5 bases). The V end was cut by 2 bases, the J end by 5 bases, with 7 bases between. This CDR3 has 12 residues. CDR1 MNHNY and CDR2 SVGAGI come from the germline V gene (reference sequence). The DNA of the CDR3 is TGTGCCAGCAGTTACCGGGGAAACGAGCAGTACTTC. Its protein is CASSYRGNEQYF.

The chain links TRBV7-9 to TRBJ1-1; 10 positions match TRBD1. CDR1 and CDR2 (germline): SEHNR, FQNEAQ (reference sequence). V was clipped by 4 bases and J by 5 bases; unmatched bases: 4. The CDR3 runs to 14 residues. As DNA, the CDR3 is TGTGCCAGCAGCTCGACAGGGGGCGGAACTGAAGCTTTCTTT. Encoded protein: CASSSTGGGTEAFF. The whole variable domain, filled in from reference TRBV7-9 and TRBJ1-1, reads DTGVSQNPRHKITKRGQNVTFRCDPISEHNRLYWYRQTLGQGPEFLTYFQNEAQLEKSRLLSDRFSAERPKGSFSTLEIQRTEQGDSAMYLCASSSTGGGTEAFFGQGTRLTVV.

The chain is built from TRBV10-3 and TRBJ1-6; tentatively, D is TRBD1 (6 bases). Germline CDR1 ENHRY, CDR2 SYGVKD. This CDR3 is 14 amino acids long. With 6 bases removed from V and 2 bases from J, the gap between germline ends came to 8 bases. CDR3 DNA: TGTGCCATCAGAGGGGACACCTATAATTCACCCCTCCACTTT. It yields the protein CAIRGDTYNSPLHF.

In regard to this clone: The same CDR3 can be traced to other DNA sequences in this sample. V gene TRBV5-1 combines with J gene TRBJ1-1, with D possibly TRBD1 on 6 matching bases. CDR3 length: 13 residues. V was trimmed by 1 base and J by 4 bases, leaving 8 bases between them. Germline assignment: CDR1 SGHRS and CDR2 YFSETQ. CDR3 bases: TGCGCCAGCAGCTTGAGGGGGGGCACTGAAGCTTTCTTT. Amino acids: CASSLRGGTEAFF.

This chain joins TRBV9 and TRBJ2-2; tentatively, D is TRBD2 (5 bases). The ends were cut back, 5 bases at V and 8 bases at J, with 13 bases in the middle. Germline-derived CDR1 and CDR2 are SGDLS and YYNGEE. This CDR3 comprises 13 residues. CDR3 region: CASRELVRGELFF. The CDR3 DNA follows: TGTGCCAGCAGGGAACTAGTACGGGGGGAGCTGTTTTTT. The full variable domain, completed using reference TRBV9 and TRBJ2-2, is DSGVTQTPKHLITATGQRVTLRCSPRSGDLSVYWYQQSLDQGLQFLIQYYNGEERAKGNILERFSAQQFPDLHSELNLSSLELGDSALYFCASRELVRGELFFGEGSRLTVL.

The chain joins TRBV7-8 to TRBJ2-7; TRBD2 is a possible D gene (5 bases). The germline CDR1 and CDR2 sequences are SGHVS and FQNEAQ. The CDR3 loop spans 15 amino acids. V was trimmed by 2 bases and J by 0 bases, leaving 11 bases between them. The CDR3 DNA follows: TGTGCCAGCAGCTTATTACCGGGGAGCTCCTACGAGCAGTACTTC. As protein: CASSLLPGSSYEQYF.

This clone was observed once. The CDR3 DNA follows: TGTGCCAGTAGTATAGGGACAGGTACAGATACGCAGTATTTT. It encodes CASSIGTGTDTQYF. The V gene is TRBV19, the J gene TRBJ2-3, with TRBD1 matching 7 bases. Germline V CDR1 and CDR2: LNHDA, SQIVND (reference sequence). The CDR3 runs to 14 residues. V trimming: 1 base; J trimming: 3 bases; junction bases outside the gene matches: 1.

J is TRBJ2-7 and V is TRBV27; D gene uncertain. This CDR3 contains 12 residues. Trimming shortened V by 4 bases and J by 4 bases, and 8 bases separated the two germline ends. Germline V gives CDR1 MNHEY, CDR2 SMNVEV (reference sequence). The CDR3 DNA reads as TGTGCCAGCAGTTCGACCGGGTACGAGCAGTACTTC. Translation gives CASSSTGYEQYF.

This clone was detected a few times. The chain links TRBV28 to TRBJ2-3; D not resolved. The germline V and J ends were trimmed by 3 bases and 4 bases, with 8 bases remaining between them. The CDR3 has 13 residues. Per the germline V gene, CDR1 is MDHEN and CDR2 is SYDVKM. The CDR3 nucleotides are TGTGCCAGCAGTTTTAGTAGCCCAGATACGCAGTATTTT. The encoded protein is CASSFSSPDTQYF.

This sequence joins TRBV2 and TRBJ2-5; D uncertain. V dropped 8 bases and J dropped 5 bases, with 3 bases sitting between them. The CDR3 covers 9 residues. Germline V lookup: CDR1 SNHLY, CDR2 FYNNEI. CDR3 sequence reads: CASRETQYF. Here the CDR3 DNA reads TGTGCCAGCCGGGAGACCCAGTACTTC.